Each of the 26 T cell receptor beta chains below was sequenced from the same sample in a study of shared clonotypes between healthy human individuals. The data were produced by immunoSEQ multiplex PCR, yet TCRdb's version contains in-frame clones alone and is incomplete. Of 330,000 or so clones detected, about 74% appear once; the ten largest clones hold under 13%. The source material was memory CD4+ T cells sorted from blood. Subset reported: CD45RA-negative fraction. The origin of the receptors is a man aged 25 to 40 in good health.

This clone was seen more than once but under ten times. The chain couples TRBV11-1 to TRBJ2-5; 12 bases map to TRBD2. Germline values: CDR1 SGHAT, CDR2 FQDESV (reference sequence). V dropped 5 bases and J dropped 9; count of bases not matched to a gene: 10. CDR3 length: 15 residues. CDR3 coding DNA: TGTGCCAGCAGCACCGGACTAGCGGGACCCCTCTCCCAGTACTTC. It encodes CASSTGLAGPLSQYF. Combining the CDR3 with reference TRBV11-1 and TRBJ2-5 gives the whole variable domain EAEVAQSPRYKITEKSQAVAFWCDPISGHATLYWYRQILGQGPELLVQFQDESVVDDSQLPKDRFSAERLKGVDSTLKIQPAELGDSAMYLCASSTGLAGPLSQYFGPGTRLLVL.

The CDR3 loop reads CASVSLVRQYF. The CDR3 DNA reads as TGTGCCAGCGTCTCACTGGTGAGGCAGTATTTT. The chain has TRBV7-2 and TRBJ2-3; no clear D gene. The CDR3 runs 11 residues. Trimming removed 8 bases at V and 11 bases at J, with 14 bases between. Per germline, CDR1 SGHTA and CDR2 FQGNSA. Full variable domain (outside the CDR3, taken from reference TRBV7-2 and TRBJ2-3): GAGVSQSPSNKVTEKGKDVELRCDPISGHTALYWYRQSLGQGLEFLIYFQGNSAPDKSGLPSDRFSAERTGGSVSTLTIQRTQQEDSAVYLCASVSLVRQYFGPGTRLTVL.

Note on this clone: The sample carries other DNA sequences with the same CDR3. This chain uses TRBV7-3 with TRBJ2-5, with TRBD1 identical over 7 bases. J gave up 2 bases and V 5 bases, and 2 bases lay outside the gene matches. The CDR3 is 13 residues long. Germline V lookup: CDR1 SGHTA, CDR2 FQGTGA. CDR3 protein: CASSRGQQETQYF. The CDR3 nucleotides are TGTGCCAGCAGCCGGGGACAGCAAGAGACCCAGTACTTC. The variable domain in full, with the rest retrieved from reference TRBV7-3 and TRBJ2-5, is GAGVSQTPSNKVTEKGKYVELRCDPISGHTALYWYRQSLGQGPEFLIYFQGTGAADDSGLPNDRFFAVRPEGSVSTLKIQRTERGDSAVYLCASSRGQQETQYFGPGTRLLVL.

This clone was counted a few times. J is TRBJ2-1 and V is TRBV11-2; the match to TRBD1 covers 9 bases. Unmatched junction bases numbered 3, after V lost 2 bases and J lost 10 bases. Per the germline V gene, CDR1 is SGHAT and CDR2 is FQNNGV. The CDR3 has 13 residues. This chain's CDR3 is CASSLNRGLEQFF. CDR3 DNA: TGTGCCAGCAGCTTAAACAGGGGGCTGGAGCAGTTCTTC.

The CDR3 region has the DNA TGTGCCAGCAGTAACAGAGAGGGGGGCTACACCTTC. This gives the protein CASSNREGGYTF. The V gene is TRBV27, the J gene TRBJ1-2; tentatively, D is TRBD1 (5 bases). The germline V and J ends were trimmed by 5 bases and 8 bases, with 12 bases remaining between them. The CDR3 runs to 12 residues. Germline V gene data show CDR1 as MNHEY and CDR2 as SMNVEV (reference sequence).

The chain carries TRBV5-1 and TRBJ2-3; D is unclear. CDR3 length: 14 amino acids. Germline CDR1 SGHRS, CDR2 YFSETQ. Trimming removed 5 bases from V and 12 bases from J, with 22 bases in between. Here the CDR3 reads CASRTEDLAHRQYF. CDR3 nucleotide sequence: TGCGCCAGCAGAACCGAAGACCTGGCCCACAGACAGTATTTT.

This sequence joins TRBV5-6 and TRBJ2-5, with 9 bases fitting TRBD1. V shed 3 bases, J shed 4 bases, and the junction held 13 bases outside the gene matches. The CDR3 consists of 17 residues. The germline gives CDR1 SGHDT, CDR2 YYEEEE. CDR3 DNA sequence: TGTGCCAGCAGCTCCACCGGGACAGGGTTTGCGTTAGAGACCCAGTACTTC. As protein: CASSSTGTGFALETQYF. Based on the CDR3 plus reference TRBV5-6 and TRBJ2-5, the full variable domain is DAGVTQSPTHLIKTRGQQVTLRCSPKSGHDTVSWYQQALGQGPQFIFQYYEEEERQRGNFPDRFSGHQFPNYSSELNVNALLLGDSALYLCASSSTGTGFALETQYFGPGTRLLVL.

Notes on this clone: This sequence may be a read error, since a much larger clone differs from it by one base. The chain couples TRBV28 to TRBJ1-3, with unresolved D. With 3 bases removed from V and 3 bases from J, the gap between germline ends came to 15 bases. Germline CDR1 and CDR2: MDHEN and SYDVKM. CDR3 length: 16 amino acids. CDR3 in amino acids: CASSFLKGGFGNTIYF. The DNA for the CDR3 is TGTGCCAGCAGTTTCCTGAAGGGAGGATTTGGAAACACCATATATTTT.

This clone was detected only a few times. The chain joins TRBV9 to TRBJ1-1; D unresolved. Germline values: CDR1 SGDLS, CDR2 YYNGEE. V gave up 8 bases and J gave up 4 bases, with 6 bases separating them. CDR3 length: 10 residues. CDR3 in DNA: TGTGCCAGTAAGGGCACTGAAGCTTTCTTT. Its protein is CASKGTEAFF.

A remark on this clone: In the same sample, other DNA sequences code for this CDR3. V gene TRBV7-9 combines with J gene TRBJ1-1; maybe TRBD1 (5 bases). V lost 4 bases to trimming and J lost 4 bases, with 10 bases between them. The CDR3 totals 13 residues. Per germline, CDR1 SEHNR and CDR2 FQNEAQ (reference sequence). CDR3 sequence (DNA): TGTGCCAGCAGCTCTCAGGGTGGCACTGAAGCTTTCTTT. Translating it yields CASSSQGGTEAFF.

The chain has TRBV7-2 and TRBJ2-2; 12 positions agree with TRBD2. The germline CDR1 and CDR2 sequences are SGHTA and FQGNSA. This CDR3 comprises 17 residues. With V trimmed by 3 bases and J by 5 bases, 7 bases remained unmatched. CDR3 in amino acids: CASSLVTSGSLTGELFF. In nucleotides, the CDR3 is TGTGCCAGCAGCTTGGTGACTAGCGGGAGCTTGACCGGGGAGCTGTTTTTT.

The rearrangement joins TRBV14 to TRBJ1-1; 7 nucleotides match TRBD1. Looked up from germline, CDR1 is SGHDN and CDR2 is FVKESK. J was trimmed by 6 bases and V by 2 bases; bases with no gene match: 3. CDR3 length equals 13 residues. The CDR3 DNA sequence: TGTGCCAGCAGCCAAACAGGGGTCCCTGAAGCTTTCTTT. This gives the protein CASSQTGVPEAFF. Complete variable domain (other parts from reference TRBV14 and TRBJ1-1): EAGVTQFPSHSVIEKGQTVTLRCDPISGHDNLYWYRRVMGKEIKFLLHFVKESKQDESGMPNNRFLAERTGGTYSTLKVQPAELEDSGVYFCASSQTGVPEAFFGQGTRLTVV.

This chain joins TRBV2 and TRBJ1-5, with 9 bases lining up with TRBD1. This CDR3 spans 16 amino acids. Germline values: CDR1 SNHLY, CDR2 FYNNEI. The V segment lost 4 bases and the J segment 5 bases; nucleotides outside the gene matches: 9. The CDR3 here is CASSAETGGSDQPQHF. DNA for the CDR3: TGTGCCAGCAGTGCTGAAACAGGGGGCTCTGATCAGCCCCAGCATTTT.

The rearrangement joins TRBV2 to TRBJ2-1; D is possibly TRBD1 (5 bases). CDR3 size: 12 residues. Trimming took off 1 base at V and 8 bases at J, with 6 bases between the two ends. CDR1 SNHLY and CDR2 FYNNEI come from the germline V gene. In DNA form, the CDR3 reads TGTGCCAGCAGTGAAGACAGGTATGAGCAGTTCTTC. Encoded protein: CASSEDRYEQFF.

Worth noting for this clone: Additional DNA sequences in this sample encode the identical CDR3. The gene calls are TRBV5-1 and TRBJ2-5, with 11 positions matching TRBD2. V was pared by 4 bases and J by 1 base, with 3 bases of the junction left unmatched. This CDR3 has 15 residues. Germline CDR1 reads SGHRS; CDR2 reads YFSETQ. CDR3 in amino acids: CASSRGTSGQETQYF. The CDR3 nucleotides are TGCGCCAGCAGCAGAGGGACTAGCGGCCAAGAGACCCAGTACTTC.

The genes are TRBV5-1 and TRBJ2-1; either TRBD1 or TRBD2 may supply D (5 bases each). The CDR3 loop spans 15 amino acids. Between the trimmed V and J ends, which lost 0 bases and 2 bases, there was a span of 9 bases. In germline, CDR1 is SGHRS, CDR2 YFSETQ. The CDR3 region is CASSLGGVTYNEQFF. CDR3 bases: TGCGCCAGCAGCTTGGGAGGGGTAACCTACAATGAGCAGTTCTTC.

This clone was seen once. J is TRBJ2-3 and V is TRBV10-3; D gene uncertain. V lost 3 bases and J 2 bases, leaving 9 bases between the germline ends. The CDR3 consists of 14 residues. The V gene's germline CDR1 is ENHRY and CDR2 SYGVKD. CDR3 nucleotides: TGTGCCATCAGTGACGGCCTTAACACAGATACGCAGTATTTT. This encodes CAISDGLNTDTQYF.

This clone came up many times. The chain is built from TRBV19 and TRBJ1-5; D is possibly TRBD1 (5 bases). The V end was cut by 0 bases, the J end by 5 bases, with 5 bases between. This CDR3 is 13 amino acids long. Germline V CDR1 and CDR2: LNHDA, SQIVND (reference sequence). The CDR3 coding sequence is TGTGCCAGTAGTATAGAGGGACATCAGCCCCAGCATTTT. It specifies CASSIEGHQPQHF. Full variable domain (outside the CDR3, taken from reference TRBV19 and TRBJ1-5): DGGITQSPKYLFRKEGQNVTLSCEQNLNHDAMYWYRQDPGQGLRLIYYSQIVNDFQKGDIAEGYSVSREKKESFPLTVTSAQKNPTAFYLCASSIEGHQPQHFGDGTRLSIL.

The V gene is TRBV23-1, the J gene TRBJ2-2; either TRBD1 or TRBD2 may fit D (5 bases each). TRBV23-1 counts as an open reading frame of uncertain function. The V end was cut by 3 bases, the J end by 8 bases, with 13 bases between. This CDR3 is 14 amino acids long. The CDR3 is CASSQGTKRGELFF. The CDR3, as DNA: TGCGCCAGCAGTCAGGGGACCAAAAGGGGGGAGCTGTTTTTT.

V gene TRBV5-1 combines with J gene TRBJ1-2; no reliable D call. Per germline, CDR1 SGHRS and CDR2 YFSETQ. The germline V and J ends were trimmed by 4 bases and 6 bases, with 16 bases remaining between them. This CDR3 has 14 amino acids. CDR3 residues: CASSPYGETDGYTF. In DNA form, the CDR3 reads TGCGCCAGCAGCCCATATGGGGAGACGGATGGCTACACCTTC.

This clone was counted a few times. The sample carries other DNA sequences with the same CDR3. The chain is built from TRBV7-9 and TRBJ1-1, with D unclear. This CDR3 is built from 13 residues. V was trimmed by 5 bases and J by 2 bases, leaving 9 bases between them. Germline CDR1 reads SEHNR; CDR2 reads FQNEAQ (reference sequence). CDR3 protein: CASSPRRNTEAFF. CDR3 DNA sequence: TGTGCCAGCAGCCCACGTCGTAACACTGAAGCTTTCTTT.

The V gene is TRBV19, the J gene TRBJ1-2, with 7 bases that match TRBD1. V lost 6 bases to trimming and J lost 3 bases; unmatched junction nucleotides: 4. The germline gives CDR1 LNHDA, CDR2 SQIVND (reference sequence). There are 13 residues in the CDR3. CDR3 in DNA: TGTGCCAGTAGCCGACAGGGAGACTATGGCTACACCTTC. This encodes CASSRQGDYGYTF.

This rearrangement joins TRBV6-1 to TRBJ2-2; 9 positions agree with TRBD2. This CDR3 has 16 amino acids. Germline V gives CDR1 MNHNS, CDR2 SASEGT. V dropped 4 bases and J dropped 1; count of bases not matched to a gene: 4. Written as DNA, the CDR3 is TGTGCCAGCAGTGCCTATAGCGGGGGGAACACCGGGGAGCTGTTTTTT. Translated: CASSAYSGGNTGELFF.

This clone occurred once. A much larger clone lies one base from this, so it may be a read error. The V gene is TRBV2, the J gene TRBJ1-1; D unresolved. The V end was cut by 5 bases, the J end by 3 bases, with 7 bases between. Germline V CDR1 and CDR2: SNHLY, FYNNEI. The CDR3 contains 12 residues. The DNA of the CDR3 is TGTGCCAGCAGTTTTATGGACACTGAAGCTTTCTTT. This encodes CASSFMDTEAFF.

DNA of the CDR3: TGTGCCAGCTCACCCTACACCGGGACAGTTAATGCAGAACTGTTTTTT. It yields the protein CASSPYTGTVNAELFF. The chain uses TRBV18 and TRBJ1-4, with 7 nucleotides matching TRBD1. Trimming took 3 bases from V and 12 from J; bases not matched to a gene: 16. The CDR3 loop spans 16 amino acids. The germline CDR1 and CDR2 sequences are KGHSH and LQKENI.

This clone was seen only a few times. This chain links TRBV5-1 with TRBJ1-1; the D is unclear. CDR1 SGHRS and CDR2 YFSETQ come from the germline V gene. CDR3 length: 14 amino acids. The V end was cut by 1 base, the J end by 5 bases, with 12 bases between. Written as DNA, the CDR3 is TGCGCCAGCAGCTTGAGGCCCTACGGGACTGAAGCTTTCTTT. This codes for CASSLRPYGTEAFF.